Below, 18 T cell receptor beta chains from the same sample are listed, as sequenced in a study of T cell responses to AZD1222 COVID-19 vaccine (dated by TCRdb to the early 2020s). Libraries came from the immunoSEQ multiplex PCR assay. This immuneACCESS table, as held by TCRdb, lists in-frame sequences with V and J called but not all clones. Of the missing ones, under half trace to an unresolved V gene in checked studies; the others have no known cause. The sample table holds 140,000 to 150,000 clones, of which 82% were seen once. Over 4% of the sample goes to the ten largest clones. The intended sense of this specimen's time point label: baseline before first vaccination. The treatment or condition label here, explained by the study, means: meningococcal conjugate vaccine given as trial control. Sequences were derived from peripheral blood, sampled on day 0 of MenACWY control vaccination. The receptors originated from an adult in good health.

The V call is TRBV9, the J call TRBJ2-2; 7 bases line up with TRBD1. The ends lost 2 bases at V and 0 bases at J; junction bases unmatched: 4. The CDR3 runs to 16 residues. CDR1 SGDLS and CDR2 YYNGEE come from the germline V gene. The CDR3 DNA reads TGTGCCAGCAGCGTGGCCGGGACAGCGAACACCGGGGAGCTGTTTTTT. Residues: CASSVAGTANTGELFF.

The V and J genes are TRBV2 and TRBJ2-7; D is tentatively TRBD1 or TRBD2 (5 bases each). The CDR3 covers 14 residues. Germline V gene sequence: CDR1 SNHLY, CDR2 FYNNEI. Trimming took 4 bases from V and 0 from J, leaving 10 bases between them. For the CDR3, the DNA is TGTGCCAGCAGTGGCCTCGGGGCCTCCTACGAGCAGTACTTC. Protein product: CASSGLGASYEQYF.

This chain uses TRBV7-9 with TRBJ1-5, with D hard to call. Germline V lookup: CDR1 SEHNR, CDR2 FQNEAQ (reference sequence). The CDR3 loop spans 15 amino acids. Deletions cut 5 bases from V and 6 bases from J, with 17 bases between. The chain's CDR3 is CASSPIVGRSQPQHF. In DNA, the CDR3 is TGTGCCAGCAGCCCTATTGTGGGGAGAAGTCAGCCCCAGCATTTT. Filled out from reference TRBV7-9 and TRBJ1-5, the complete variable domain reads DTGVSQNPRHKITKRGQNVTFRCDPISEHNRLYWYRQTLGQGPEFLTYFQNEAQLEKSRLLSDRFSAERPKGSFSTLEIQRTEQGDSAMYLCASSPIVGRSQPQHFGDGTRLSIL.

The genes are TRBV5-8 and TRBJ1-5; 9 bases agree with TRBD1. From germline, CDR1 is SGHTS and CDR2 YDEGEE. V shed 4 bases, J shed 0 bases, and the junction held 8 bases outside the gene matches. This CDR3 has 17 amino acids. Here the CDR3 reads CASSPGQGAYSNQPQHF. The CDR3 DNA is TGTGCCAGCAGCCCGGGACAGGGAGCCTATAGCAATCAGCCCCAGCATTTT.

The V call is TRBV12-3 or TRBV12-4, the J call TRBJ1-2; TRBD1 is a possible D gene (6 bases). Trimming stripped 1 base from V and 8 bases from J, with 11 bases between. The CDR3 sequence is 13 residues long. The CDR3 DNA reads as TGTGCCAGCAGTTTAGGAGCAGGGGACGGCTACACCTTC. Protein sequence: CASSLGAGDGYTF.

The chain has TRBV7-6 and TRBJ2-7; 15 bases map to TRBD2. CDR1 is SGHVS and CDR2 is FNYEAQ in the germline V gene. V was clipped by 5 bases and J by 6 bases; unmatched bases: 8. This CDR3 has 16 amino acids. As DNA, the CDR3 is TGTGCCAGCAGCCACCGGACTAGCGGGGGGGCAGGCGAGCAGTACTTC. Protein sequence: CASSHRTSGGAGEQYF. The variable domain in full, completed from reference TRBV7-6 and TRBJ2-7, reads GAGVSQSPRYKVTKRGQDVALRCDPISGHVSLYWYRQALGQGPEFLTYFNYEAQQDKSGLPNDRFSAERPEGSISTLTIQRTEQRDSAMYRCASSHRTSGGAGEQYFGPGTRLTVT.

The CDR3 sequence: CASSVATGWTSFVDTQYF. The CDR3 DNA sequence: TGTGCCAGCAGCGTAGCTACCGGATGGACTAGTTTTGTGGATACGCAGTATTTT. The chain links TRBV9 to TRBJ2-3, with 7 positions matching TRBD2. CDR3 size: 18 residues. V lost 0 bases to trimming and J lost 6 bases; unmatched junction nucleotides: 16. Germline CDR1 is SGDLS and CDR2 is YYNGEE.

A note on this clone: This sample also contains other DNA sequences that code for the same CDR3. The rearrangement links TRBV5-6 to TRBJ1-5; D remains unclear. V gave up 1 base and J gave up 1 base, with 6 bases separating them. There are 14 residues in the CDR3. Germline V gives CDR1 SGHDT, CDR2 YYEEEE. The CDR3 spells CASSLLGSNQPQHF. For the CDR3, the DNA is TGTGCCAGCAGCTTGTTGGGAAGCAATCAGCCCCAGCATTTT.

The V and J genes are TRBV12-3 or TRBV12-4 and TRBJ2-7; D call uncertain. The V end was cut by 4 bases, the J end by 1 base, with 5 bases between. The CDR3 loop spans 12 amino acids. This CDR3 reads CASSSISYEQYF. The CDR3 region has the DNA TGTGCCAGCAGTTCAATTTCCTACGAGCAGTACTTC.

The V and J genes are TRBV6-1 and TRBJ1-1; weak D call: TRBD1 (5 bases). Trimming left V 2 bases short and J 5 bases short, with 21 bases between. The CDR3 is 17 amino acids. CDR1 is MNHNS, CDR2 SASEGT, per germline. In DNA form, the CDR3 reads TGTGCCAGCAGTGAATTTGGGGCGAGGGGAGGTAGTACTGAAGCTTTCTTT. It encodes CASSEFGARGGSTEAFF.

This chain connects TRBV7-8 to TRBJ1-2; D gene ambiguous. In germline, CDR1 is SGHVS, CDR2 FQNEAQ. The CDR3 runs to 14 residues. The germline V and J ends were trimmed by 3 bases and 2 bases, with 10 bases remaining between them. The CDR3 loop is CASSFRPFNYGYTF. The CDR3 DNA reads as TGTGCCAGCAGCTTCAGACCGTTCAACTATGGCTACACCTTC.

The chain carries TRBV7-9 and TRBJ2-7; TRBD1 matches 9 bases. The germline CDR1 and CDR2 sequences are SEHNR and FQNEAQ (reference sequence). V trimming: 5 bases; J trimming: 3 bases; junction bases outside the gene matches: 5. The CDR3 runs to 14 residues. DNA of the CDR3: TGTGCCAGCAGCCCCGACAGGGGGAGCTACGAGCAGTACTTC. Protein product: CASSPDRGSYEQYF.

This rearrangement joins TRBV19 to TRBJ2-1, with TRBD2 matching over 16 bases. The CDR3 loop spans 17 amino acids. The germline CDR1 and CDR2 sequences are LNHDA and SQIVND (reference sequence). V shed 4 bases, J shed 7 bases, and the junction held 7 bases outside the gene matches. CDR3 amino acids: CASSSPGLAGGRNEQFF. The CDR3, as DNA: TGTGCCAGTAGTAGCCCGGGACTAGCGGGGGGGCGTAATGAGCAGTTCTTC.

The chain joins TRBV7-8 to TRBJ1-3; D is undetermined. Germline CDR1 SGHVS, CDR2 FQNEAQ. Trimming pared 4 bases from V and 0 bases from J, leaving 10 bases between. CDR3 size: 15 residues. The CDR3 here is CASSSRSGSGNTIYF. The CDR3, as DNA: TGTGCCAGCAGCTCCCGGTCCGGCTCTGGAAACACCATATATTTT.

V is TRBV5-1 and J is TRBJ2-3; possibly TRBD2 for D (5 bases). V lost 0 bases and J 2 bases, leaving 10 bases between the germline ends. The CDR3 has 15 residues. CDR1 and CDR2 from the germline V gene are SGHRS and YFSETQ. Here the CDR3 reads CASSLETGFTDTQYF. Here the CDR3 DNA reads TGCGCCAGCAGCTTGGAAACGGGGTTCACAGATACGCAGTATTTT.

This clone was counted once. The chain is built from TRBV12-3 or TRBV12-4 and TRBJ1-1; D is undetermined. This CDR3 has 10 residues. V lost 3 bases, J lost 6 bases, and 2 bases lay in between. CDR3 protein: CASSFSEAFF. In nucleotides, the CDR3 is TGTGCCAGCAGTTTCTCTGAAGCTTTCTTT.

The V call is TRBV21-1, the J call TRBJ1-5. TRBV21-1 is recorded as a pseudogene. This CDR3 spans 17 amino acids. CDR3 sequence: CASSKGIGDVSNQPQHF. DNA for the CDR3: TGTGCCAGCAGCAAAGGAATAGGGGACGTTAGCAATCAGCCCCAGCATTTT.

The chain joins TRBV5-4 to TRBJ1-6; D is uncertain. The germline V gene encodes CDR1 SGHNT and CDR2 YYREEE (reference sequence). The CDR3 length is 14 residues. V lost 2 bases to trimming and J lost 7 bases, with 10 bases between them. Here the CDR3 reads CASSLTALNSPLHF. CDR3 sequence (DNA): TGTGCCAGCAGCTTAACAGCGTTGAATTCACCCCTCCACTTT.